The source of this TCR beta chain is a study of T cells after yellow fever vaccination. The overall study: With SMART-Seq v4 Ultra Low Input, the fractions containing low cell numbers were prepared.

TCRdb reprocessed the 5' RACE reads with MiXCR, giving one entry per CDR3 protein. The sample has under 600,000 distinct CDR3 sequences; about 14% are singletons. This clonotype appeared many times. The source was PBMCs, collected on the day of the yellow fever booster vaccination. This TCR was sampled from a young man who received the YFV17D yellow fever vaccine.

The CDR3 DNA reads as TGTGCCAGCAGTGAGGACAACACCGGGGAGCTGTTTTTT. Translating gives CASSEDNTGELFF. The chain recombines TRBV6-4 with TRBJ2-2, with unresolved D. Trimming removed 3 bases at V and 2 bases at J, with 4 bases between. From germline, CDR1 is MRHNA and CDR2 SNTAGT. This CDR3 has 13 amino acids.